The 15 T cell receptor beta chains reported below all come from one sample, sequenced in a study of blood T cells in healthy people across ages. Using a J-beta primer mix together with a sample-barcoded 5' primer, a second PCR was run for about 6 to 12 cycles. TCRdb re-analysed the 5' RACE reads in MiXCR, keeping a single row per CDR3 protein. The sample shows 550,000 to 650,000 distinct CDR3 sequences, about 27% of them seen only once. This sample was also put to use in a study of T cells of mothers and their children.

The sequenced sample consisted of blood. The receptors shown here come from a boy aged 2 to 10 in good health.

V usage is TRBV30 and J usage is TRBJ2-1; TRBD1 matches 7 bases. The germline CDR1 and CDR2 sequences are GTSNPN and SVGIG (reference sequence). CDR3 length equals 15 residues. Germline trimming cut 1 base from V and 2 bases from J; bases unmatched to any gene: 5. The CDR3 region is CAWSADRVAYNEQFF. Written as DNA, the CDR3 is TGTGCCTGGAGTGCCGACAGGGTTGCCTACAATGAGCAGTTCTTC.

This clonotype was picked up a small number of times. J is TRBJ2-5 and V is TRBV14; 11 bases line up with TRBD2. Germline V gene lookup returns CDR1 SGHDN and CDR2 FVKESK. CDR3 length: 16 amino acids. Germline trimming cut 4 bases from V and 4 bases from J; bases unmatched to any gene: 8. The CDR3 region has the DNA TGTGCCAGCAGCCCCTATAGCGGGGGGGCCCGAGAGACCCAGTACTTC. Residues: CASSPYSGGARETQYF. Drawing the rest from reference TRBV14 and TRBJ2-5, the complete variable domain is EAGVTQFPSHSVIEKGQTVTLRCDPISGHDNLYWYRRVMGKEIKFLLHFVKESKQDESGMPNNRFLAERTGGTYSTLKVQPAELEDSGVYFCASSPYSGGARETQYFGPGTRLLVL.

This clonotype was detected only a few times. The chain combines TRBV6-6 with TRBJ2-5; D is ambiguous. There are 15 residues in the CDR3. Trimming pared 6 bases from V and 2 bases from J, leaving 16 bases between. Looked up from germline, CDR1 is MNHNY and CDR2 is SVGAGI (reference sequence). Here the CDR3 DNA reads TGTGCCAGCAGGACCGCGCATCAATTACAAGAGACCCAGTACTTC. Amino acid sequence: CASRTAHQLQETQYF.

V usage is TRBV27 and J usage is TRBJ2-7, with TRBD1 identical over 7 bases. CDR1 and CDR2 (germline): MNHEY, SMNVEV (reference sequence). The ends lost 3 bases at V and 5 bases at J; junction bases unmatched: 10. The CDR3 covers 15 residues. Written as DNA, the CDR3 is TGTGCCAGCAGTTTTGGGGATCGAGGGACAGACGAGCAGTACTTC. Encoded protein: CASSFGDRGTDEQYF.

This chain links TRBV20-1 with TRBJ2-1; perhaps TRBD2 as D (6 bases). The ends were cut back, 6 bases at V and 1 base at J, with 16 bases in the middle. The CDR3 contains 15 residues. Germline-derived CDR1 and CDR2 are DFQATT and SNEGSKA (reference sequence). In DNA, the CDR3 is TGCAGTGCCGGCGGCGGGATGGGTTCCTACAATGAGCAGTTCTTC. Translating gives CSAGGGMGSYNEQFF.

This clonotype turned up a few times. The CDR3 region has the DNA TGTGCCACCGACCGGGGCGCGACCCAGTACTTC. It codes for CATDRGATQYF. The genes are TRBV6-2 or TRBV6-3 and TRBJ2-1, with D perhaps given as TRBD1 or TRBD2 (5 bases each). The DNA matches TRBJ2-5 better at its end, which makes the J call doubtful. CDR1 is MNHEY, CDR2 SVGEGT, per germline. The CDR3 totals 11 residues.

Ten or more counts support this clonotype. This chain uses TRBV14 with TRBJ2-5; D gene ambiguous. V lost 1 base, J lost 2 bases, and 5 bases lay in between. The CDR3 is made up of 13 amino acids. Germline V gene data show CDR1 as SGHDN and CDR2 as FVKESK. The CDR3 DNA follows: TGTGCCAGCAGCCAAGGACTGCAAGAGACCCAGTACTTC. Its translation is CASSQGLQETQYF.

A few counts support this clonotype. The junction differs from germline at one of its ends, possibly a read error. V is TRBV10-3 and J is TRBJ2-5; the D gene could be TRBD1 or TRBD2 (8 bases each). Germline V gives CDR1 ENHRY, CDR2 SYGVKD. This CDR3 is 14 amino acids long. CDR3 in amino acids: CTITRGPSGETQYF. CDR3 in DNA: TGTACCATCACCAGGGGGCCTAGCGGGGAGACCCAGTACTTC.

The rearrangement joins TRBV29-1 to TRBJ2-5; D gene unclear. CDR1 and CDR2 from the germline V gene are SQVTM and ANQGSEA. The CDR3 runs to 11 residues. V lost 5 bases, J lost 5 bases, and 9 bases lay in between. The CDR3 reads CSVSQIETQYF. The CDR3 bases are TGCAGCGTTTCCCAGATCGAGACCCAGTACTTC.

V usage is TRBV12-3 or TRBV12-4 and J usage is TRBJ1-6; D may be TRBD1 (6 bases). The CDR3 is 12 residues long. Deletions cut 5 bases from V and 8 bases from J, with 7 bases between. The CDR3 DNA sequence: TGTGCCAGCAGTGCAGGGGATTCACCCCTCCACTTT. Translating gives CASSAGDSPLHF.

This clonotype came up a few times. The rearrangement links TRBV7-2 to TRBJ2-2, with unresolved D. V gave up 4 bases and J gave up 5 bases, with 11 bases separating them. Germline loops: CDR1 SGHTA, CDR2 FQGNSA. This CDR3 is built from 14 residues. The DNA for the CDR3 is TGTGCCAGCAGCTCCCTTCCGTGGACCGGGGAGCTGTTTTTT. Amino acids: CASSSLPWTGELFF. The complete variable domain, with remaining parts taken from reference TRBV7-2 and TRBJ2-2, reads GAGVSQSPSNKVTEKGKDVELRCDPISGHTALYWYRQSLGQGLEFLIYFQGNSAPDKSGLPSDRFSAERTGGSVSTLTIQRTQQEDSAVYLCASSSLPWTGELFFGEGSRLTVL.

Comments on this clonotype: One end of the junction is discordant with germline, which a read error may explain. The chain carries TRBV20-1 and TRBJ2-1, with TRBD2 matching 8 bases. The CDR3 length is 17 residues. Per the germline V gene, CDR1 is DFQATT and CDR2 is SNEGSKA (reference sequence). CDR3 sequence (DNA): TGCGGTGCTAGTGCCAGTAAGCGGGGGAGCTCCTGCAATGAGCAGTTCTTC. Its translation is CGASASKRGSSCNEQFF.

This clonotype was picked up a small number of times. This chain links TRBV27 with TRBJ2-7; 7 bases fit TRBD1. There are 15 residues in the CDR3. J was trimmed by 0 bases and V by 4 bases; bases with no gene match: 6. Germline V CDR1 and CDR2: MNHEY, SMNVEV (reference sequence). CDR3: CASSYRGPISYEQYF. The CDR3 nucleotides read TGTGCCAGCAGTTACAGGGGCCCTATCTCCTACGAGCAGTACTTC.

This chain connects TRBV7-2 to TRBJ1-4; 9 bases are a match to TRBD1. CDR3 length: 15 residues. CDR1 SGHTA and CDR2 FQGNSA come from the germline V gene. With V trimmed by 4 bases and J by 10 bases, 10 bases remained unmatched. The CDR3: CASSWGTGGQGKLFF. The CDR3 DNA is TGTGCCAGCAGCTGGGGAACAGGGGGCCAAGGAAAACTGTTTTTT. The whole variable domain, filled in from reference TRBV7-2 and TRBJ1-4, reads GAGVSQSPSNKVTEKGKDVELRCDPISGHTALYWYRQSLGQGLEFLIYFQGNSAPDKSGLPSDRFSAERTGGSVSTLTIQRTQQEDSAVYLCASSWGTGGQGKLFFGSGTQLSVL.

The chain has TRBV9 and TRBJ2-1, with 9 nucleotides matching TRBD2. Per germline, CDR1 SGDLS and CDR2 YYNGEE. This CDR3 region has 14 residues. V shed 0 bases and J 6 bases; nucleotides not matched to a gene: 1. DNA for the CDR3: TGTGCCAGCAGCGTAGGCGGGGGGGTCAATGAGCAGTTCTTC. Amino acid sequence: CASSVGGGVNEQFF.